The T cell receptor (beta chain) described here comes from a study of blood T cell repertoires in COVID-19. Trimming at V came to 4 bases and at J to 4 bases, leaving 7 bases not matched to a gene. The CDR3 runs 15 residues. Germline V gene data show CDR1 as SGHTA and CDR2 as FQGTGA. Repertoires were generated with immunoSEQ multiplex PCR, while TCRdb's copy carries only in-frame clones and drops some. The sample records about 200,000 clones, 80% to 95% being singletons. The receptor was derived from a man aged 50-59 years with acute or convalescent COVID-19. What was sequenced was peripheral blood. The chain joins TRBV7-3 to TRBJ2-3; TRBD2 aligns across 8 bases. In nucleotides, the CDR3 is TGTGCCAGCAGCTCTTCCGCGGGAGGAGCAGATACGCAGTATTTT. This gives the protein CASSSSAGGADTQYF.